This T cell receptor beta chain is drawn from a study of T cell repertoires in cytomegalovirus infection. One entry per CDR3 protein, called by TCRdb with MiXCR from the reads. Among 650,000 to 900,000 distinct CDR3 sequences listed, roughly 29% were seen once. This clonotype was picked up one time. Its antigen is undetermined. Per the germline V gene, CDR1 is MGHRA and CDR2 is YSYEKL. The germline V and J ends were trimmed by 3 bases and 5 bases, with 13 bases remaining between them. The CDR3 is 14 residues long. This clonotype was sampled from a human donor in good health (CMV status not recorded). Some clones in this sample may be carry-over from other donors' samples. This sequence joins TRBV4-1 and TRBJ1-1; D might be TRBD1 (5 bases). The sequenced sample was cultured CD8+ T cells from PBMCs, obtained from culture after CMV antigen stimulation. CDR3 region: CASSHTGTTTEAFF. As DNA, the CDR3 is TGCGCCAGCAGCCACACTGGGACTACGACTGAAGCTTTCTTT.